This record concerns one T cell receptor beta chain sequence. Its antigen is undetermined. This sample stems from a study of CD8+ T cells in alopecia areata. Sequencing templates came from extracted RNA that was reverse transcribed into cDNA. This table comes from immunoSEQ multiplex PCR, and its TCRdb copy is limited to in-frame clones, with some not included. Among roughly 140,000 clones listed, more than 55% were seen once. PBMCs, the starting material, were the source of sorted CD4+ and CD8+ T cells. Study outcomes and limitations: Compared with normal scalp, lesional scalp had higher clonality and more expanded CD8+ clones.

Sequenced: CD8+ T cells sorted from blood. The clonotype was recovered from a human donor in good health.

CDR3 DNA sequence: TGCAGCGTTGAAGGCAGGGCTAGCGGGAGTACCTACAATGAGCAGTTCTTC. Its translation: CSVEGRASGSTYNEQFF. J is TRBJ2-1 and V is TRBV29-1; 10 nucleotides align to TRBD2. CDR1 and CDR2 (germline): SQVTM, ANQGSEA. The V segment lost 1 base and the J segment 2 bases; nucleotides outside the gene matches: 8. This CDR3 comprises 17 residues.